This T cell receptor beta chain was sequenced in a study of blood T cell repertoires in COVID-19. This CDR3 is 17 amino acids long. J lost 1 base, V lost 0 bases, and 9 bases had no gene match. Germline V gene lookup returns CDR1 SGHDT and CDR2 YYEEEE. Assay: immunoSEQ multiplex PCR; the TCRdb copy retains only in-frame clones and omits some. The repertoire holds tens of thousands of clones, with around 84% as singletons. The chain carries TRBV5-6 and TRBJ1-1, with 7 bases aligning to TRBD1. Sequencing was done on a sample of peripheral blood. This TCR was sampled from a human donor in a cohort sampled during active COVID-19. This CDR3 is CASSLEVGQRRNTEAFF. In nucleotides, the CDR3 is TGTGCCAGCAGCTTGGAAGTGGGACAGCGACGGAACACTGAAGCTTTCTTT.